The clone carrying this TCR beta chain was recorded a few times. The antigen remains undetermined. The entry originates in a study of T cells after yellow fever vaccination. General study findings and limits: It was a weaker secondary response, yet one that peaked faster, at day 5 versus 15. In post-booster samples, most primary-vaccination clones reappeared (approximately 95% CD4, approximately 91% CD8). Abundant bulk-derived clonotypes could contaminate FACS-sorted repertoires.

TCRdb recomputed calls from the 5' RACE reads with MiXCR, one row per CDR3 protein. Among more than 90,000 distinct CDR3 sequences listed, roughly 8.4% were seen once. The sequencing here drew on CD8+ T cells sorted from PBMCs, taken 45 days after the yellow fever booster vaccination. The sequence was collected from a man aged 25-45 years who received the YFV17D yellow fever vaccine.

In DNA form, the CDR3 reads TGCAGTGCCGGGACCTCCAATGAGCAGTTCTTC. Protein sequence: CSAGTSNEQFF. V and J are TRBV20-1 and TRBJ2-1; D is perhaps TRBD1 or TRBD2 (5 bases each). Germline assignment: CDR1 DFQATT and CDR2 SNEGSKA (reference sequence). The CDR3 sequence is 11 residues long. With 6 bases removed from V and 6 bases from J, the gap between germline ends came to 9 bases.